This T cell receptor beta chain comes out of a study of shared clonotypes between healthy human individuals. Germline V lookup: CDR1 MNHNY, CDR2 SVGAGI (reference sequence). The CDR3 spans 14 residues. Trimming left V 9 bases short and J 0 bases short, with 14 bases between. As handled by the study authors: From ImmunoSEQ came sequences covering only the junction and carrying no quality scores, so filtering differed. The repertoire was sequenced with immunoSEQ multiplex PCR; TCRdb's copy has only in-frame clones and lacks some. V and J calls plus clone size are reproduced from that table; the DNA served to infer D and trimming. The table includes 2.5 million or so clones, more than 80% detected once.

The sample consisted of naive CD4+ T cells sorted from blood. Regarding subset: CD45RA+ positively selected. The clonotype comes from a man between 18 and 29 years old in good health. V is TRBV6-6 and J is TRBJ1-1; D is undetermined. The CDR3 spells CASREALMNTEAFF. The CDR3, as DNA: TGTGCCAGTAGGGAGGCCCTCATGAACACTGAAGCTTTCTTT.